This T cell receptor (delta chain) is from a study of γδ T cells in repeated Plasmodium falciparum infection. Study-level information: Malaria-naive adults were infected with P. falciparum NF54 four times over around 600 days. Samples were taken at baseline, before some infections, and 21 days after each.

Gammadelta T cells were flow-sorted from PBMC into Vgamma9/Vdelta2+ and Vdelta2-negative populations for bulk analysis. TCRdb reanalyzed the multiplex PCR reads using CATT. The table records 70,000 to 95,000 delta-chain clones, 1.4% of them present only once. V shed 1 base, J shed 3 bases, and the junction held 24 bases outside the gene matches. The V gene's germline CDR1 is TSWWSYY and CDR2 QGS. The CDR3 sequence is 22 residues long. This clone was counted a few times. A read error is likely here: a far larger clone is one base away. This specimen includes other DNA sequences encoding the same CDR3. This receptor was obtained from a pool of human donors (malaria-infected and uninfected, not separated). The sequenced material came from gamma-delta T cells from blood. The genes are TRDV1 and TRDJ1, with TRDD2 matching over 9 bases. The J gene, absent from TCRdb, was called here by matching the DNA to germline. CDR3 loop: CALGEPLLPTEWGTLGADKLIF. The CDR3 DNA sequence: TGTGCTCTTGGGGAACCTCTCCTTCCTACGGAATGGGGGACCCTGGGGGCCGATAAACTCATCTTT.